This record covers a single T cell receptor (beta chain). This entry is derived from a study of neoadjuvant anti-PD-1 for oral cavity cancer. The CDR3 covers 12 residues. CDR1 is MNHNS and CDR2 is SASEGT in the germline V gene. Trimming took 4 bases from V and 4 from J, leaving 6 bases between them. TCRdb's copy holds only in-frame clones and misses some; the assay was immunoSEQ multiplex PCR. The table records 50,000 to 65,000 clones, 70% to 85% of them present only once. The rearrangement uses TRBV6-1 and TRBJ2-3; D not resolved. The material was PBMCs, obtained before nivolumab (anti-PD-1) treatment. The TCR originated in a person aged 40 to 85 with oral cavity squamous cell carcinoma. CDR3 in amino acids: CASSAPPDTQYF. CDR3 sequence (DNA): TGTGCCAGCAGTGCCCCTCCAGATACGCAGTATTTT.